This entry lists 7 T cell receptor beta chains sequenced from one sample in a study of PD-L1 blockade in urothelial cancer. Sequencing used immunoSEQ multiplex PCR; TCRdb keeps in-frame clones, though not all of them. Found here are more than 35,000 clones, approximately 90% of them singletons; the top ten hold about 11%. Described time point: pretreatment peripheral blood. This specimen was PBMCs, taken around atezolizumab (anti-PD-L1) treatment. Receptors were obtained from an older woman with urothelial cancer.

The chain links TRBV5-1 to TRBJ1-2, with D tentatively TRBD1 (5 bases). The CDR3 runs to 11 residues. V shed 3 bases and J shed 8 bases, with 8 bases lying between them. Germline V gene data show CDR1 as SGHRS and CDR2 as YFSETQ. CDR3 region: CASSYQGGYTF. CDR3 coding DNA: TGCGCCAGCAGCTATCAGGGAGGCTACACCTTC.

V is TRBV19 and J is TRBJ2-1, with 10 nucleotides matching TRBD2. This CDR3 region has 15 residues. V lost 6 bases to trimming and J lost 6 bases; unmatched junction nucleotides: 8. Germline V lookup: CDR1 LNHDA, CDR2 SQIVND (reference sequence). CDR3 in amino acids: CASSLSSGRINEQFF. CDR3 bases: TGTGCCAGTAGCTTATCTAGCGGGAGAATCAATGAGCAGTTCTTC.

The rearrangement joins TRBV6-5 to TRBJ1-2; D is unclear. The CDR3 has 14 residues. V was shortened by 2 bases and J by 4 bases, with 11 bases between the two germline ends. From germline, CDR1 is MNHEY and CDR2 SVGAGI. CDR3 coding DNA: TGTGCCAGCAGTTACGCCTCTGAGGGCTATGGCTACACCTTC. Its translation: CASSYASEGYGYTF.

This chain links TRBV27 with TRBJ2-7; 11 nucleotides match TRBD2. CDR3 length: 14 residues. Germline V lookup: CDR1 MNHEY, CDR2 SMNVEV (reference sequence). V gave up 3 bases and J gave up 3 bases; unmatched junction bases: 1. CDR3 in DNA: TGTGCCAGCAGTTTGGGACTAGCGGACTACGAGCAGTACTTC. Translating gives CASSLGLADYEQYF.

The CDR3: CASSPYRRYTDTQYF. The DNA for the CDR3 is TGTGCCAGCAGCCCCTACCGGCGGTACACAGATACGCAGTATTTT. This chain joins TRBV7-9 and TRBJ2-3; no definite D call. CDR3 length equals 15 residues. Trimming removed 5 bases from V and 2 bases from J, with 14 bases in between. Germline CDR1 and CDR2: SEHNR and FQNEAQ (reference sequence).

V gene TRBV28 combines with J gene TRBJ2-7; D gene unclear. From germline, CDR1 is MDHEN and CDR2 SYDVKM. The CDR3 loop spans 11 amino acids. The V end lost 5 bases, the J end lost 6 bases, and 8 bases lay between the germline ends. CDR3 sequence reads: CASSVTREQYF. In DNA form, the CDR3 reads TGTGCCAGCAGTGTGACTCGCGAGCAGTACTTC.

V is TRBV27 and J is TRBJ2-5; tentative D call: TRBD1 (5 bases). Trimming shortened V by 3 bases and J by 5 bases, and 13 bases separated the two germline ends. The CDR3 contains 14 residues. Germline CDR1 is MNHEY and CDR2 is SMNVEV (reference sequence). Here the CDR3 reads CASSFRQGVETQYF. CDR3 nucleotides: TGTGCCAGCAGTTTTCGTCAGGGTGTTGAGACCCAGTACTTC.